This T cell receptor beta chain was documented in a study of T cell responses to AZD1222 COVID-19 vaccine. Study-level points and caveats: White British people made up most donors, females outnumbered males, and clonal diversity was possibly underestimated. Spike regions recognized by vaccine-associated CD4 TCRs spanned the protein, led by 160-218 and 743-854.

The CDR3 spans 17 residues. Per germline, CDR1 PRHDT and CDR2 FYEKMQ (reference sequence). Trimming removed 2 bases from V and 1 base from J, with 17 bases in between. Produced via immunoSEQ multiplex PCR; TCRdb's table is partial and in-frame only. The repertoire holds 100,000 to 150,000 clones, with 80% to 95% as singletons. Remarks on this clone: What it recognizes is unknown.

The clonotype was recovered from an adult who received the MenACWY meningococcal vaccine as a control. This specimen was peripheral blood, taken 28 days after the second dose of the MenACWY control vaccine. The chain recombines TRBV13 with TRBJ2-5, with D perhaps given as TRBD1 or TRBD2 (5 bases each). The DNA for the CDR3 is TGTGCCAGCAGCTTAAGGGTAAAGGAAGGGACCCAAGAGACCCAGTACTTC. Amino acids: CASSLRVKEGTQETQYF.